This TCR beta chain was sequenced for a study of T cell responses to AZD1222 COVID-19 vaccine. Study outcomes and limitations: Regions 160-218 and 743-854 held dominance among vaccine-associated CD4 TCRs, which spanned spike. Receipt of two AZD1222 doses was followed by a rise in Spike-specific TCR breadth and depth. Seropositive AZD1222 recipients at baseline numbered only five or six.

Assay: immunoSEQ multiplex PCR; the TCRdb copy retains only in-frame clones and omits some. This sample yields about 70,000 clones, of which 88% are seen a single time; 4.8% belongs to the top ten. Germline V gives CDR1 MNHEY, CDR2 SVGAGI. V was trimmed by 6 bases and J by 0 bases, leaving 15 bases between them. CDR3 length: 15 residues. This clone is a singleton in its sample. No antigen is known for it. The chain combines TRBV6-5 with TRBJ2-7; a weak D match, TRBD1 (5 bases). This TCR was recovered from an adult who received the MenACWY meningococcal vaccine as a control. Sequenced material: peripheral blood, taken 28 days after the second dose of the MenACWY control vaccine. In DNA, the CDR3 is TGTGCCAGCAGACAGGACGGATCGCGCTCCTACGAGCAGTACTTC. The encoded protein is CASRQDGSRSYEQYF.